The 8 T cell receptor beta chains presented below share a single source sample, sequenced in a study of blood T cell repertoires in COVID-19. The table came from immunoSEQ multiplex PCR; TCRdb's copy has only in-frame clones and leaves some out. The sample yields almost 400,000 clones, more than 70% seen once. Sequencing was performed on peripheral blood. The receptors shown here come from a woman in her sixties or seventies with COVID-19, enrolled during active disease.

This sequence joins TRBV19 and TRBJ1-5, with 7 bases matching TRBD1. This CDR3 spans 16 amino acids. J gave up 1 base and V 5 bases, and 8 bases lay outside the gene matches. The germline V gene has CDR1 LNHDA and CDR2 SQIVND (reference sequence). CDR3 residues: CASSVLGTASNQPQHF. CDR3 bases: TGTGCCAGTAGTGTCCTCGGGACAGCGAGCAATCAGCCCCAGCATTTT.

This clone was counted between two and nine times. J is TRBJ2-2 and V is TRBV5-1; D is possibly TRBD2 (6 bases). This CDR3 is built from 14 residues. The ends were cut back, 4 bases at V and 4 bases at J, with 11 bases in the middle. In germline, CDR1 is SGHRS, CDR2 YFSETQ. The CDR3 region has the DNA TGCGCCAGCAGCCGGCGGGGACCCACCGGGGAGCTGTTTTTT. This encodes CASSRRGPTGELFF.

J is TRBJ2-5 and V is TRBV5-1; unclear D gene. There are 12 residues in the CDR3. V shed 4 bases and J shed 3 bases, with 7 bases lying between them. CDR1 SGHRS and CDR2 YFSETQ come from the germline V gene. CDR3 sequence reads: CASSPSEETQYF. DNA of the CDR3: TGCGCCAGCAGCCCCTCAGAAGAGACCCAGTACTTC.

V gene TRBV5-3 combines with J gene TRBJ2-1; possible D gene TRBD1, 6 bases. TRBV5-3 is flagged as an ORF with uncertain function. The CDR3 has 20 residues. V was shortened by 0 bases and J by 4 bases, with 26 bases between the two germline ends. The DNA of the CDR3 is TGTGCCAGAAGCTTGGTGTCAGGGGATTCTTTAACTTTAATTTACAATGAGCAGTTCTTC. Protein product: CARSLVSGDSLTLIYNEQFF.

The chain has TRBV27 and TRBJ2-7; 9 nucleotides align to TRBD1. J was trimmed by 6 bases and V by 5 bases; bases with no gene match: 11. CDR1 MNHEY and CDR2 SMNVEV come from the germline V gene (reference sequence). This CDR3 comprises 15 residues. This CDR3 is CASSPGTGQSGEQYF. CDR3 bases: TGTGCCAGCAGTCCCGGGACAGGGCAAAGTGGCGAGCAGTACTTC.

The genes are TRBV7-3 and TRBJ2-5, with D possibly TRBD2 on 6 matching bases. CDR1 and CDR2 from the germline V gene are SGHTA and FQGTGA. This CDR3 is 15 amino acids long. Trimming took 1 base from V and 1 from J, leaving 10 bases between them. The CDR3 nucleotides are TGTGCCAGCAGCTTAAAGCGGGCCTCCCAAGAGACCCAGTACTTC. The encoded protein is CASSLKRASQETQYF.

This chain links TRBV5-5 with TRBJ2-2; D unclear. Germline CDR1 is SGHKS and CDR2 is YYEKEE (reference sequence). The CDR3 loop spans 18 amino acids. The V gene lost 0 bases and the J gene lost 0 bases, with 15 bases spanning the gap. CDR3 sequence (DNA): TGTGCCAGCAGCTTGGATGTTCGGGTTTGGGCGAACACCGGGGAGCTGTTTTTT. This encodes CASSLDVRVWANTGELFF. Combining the CDR3 with reference TRBV5-5 and TRBJ2-2 gives the whole variable domain DAGVTQSPTHLIKTRGQQVTLRCSPISGHKSVSWYQQVLGQGPQFIFQYYEKEERGRGNFPDRFSARQFPNYSSELNVNALLLGDSALYLCASSLDVRVWANTGELFFGEGSRLTVL.

The chain combines TRBV4-1 with TRBJ1-5; D not certain. The V and J ends lost 1 base and 0 bases respectively, with 10 bases between them. CDR3 size: 16 residues. Germline loops: CDR1 MGHRA, CDR2 YSYEKL. CDR3 in DNA: TGCGCCAGCAGCCAAGGGAGTTATTATAGCAATCAGCCCCAGCATTTT. Translation gives CASSQGSYYSNQPQHF.